These T cell receptor beta chains were read from a single sample in a study of blood T cell repertoires in COVID-19. Here immunoSEQ multiplex PCR was the method, and the copy in TCRdb shows in-frame clones only, minus some. The sample yields approximately 62,000 clones, 85% to 90% seen once. The specimen was peripheral blood. The receptor set was obtained from a human donor with active COVID-19. The donor label of this sample is uncertain. The CDR3 runs from the conserved cysteine through the conserved F or W. Fields, in order: clone size, J gene, D gene, V gene, CDR3 protein, CDR3 DNA. A D gene is named only where the DNA matches it firmly. Only some rows state a clone size, as once, few, many or a class for expanded clones.

. TRBJ1-4 TRBD1 TRBV18 CASSQGTGGYEKLFF TGTGCCAGCTCACAAGGGACAGGGGGATATGAAAAACTGTTTTTT
. TRBJ2-2 TRBD1 TRBV5-1 CASSFAPRQGSINTGELFF TGCGCCAGCAGCTTCGCACCCCGACAGGGATCGATAAACACCGGGGAGCTGTTTTTT
few TRBJ2-7 . TRBV6-5 CASSRSGEQYF TGTGCCAGCAGCCGCTCGGGCGAGCAGTACTTC
. TRBJ2-1 . TRBV9 CASSQQGNSYNEQFF TGTGCCAGCAGCCAACAGGGCAACTCCTACAATGAGCAGTTCTTC
once TRBJ1-6 . TRBV10-3 CAISEGQGNNSPLHF TGTGCCATCAGTGAGGGGCAGGGCAATAATTCACCCCTCCACTTT
. TRBJ2-2 . TRBV19 CASSIVGGGAGELFF TGTGCCAGTAGTATAGTTGGCGGAGGTGCCGGGGAGCTGTTTTTT
. TRBJ1-2 TRBD1 TRBV5-1 CASSPQTGDFYGYTF TGCGCCAGCAGCCCCCAGACAGGGGACTTCTATGGCTACACCTTC
. TRBJ2-3 TRBD1 TRBV18 CASSPWDREFRTDTQYF TGTGCCAGCTCACCATGGGACAGGGAATTTCGGACAGATACGCAGTATTTT
. TRBJ2-1 TRBD2 TRBV7-7 CASSPSAGASGGYNEQFF TGTGCTAGCAGCCCTAGCGCGGGAGCTAGCGGGGGGTACAATGAGCAGTTCTTC
. TRBJ1-4 . TRBV27 CASSLTGKKLFF TGTGCCAGCAGTTTGACGGGGAAAAAACTGTTTTTT
. TRBJ1-5 TRBD1 TRBV7-2 CASSPDRRAGPQHF TGTGCCAGCAGCCCGGACAGGCGGGCGGGGCCCCAGCATTTT
. TRBJ1-3 . TRBV5-8 CASSLEQGSGNTIYF TGTGCCAGCAGCTTGGAACAGGGCTCTGGAAACACCATATATTTT
. TRBJ1-2 TRBD1 TRBV19 CASRVGTATNYGYTF TGTGCCAGTAGGGTCGGGACAGCAACGAACTATGGCTACACCTTC
. TRBJ2-7 . TRBV18 CASSPGAVETYEQYF TGTGCCAGCTCACCAGGGGCAGTCGAAACCTACGAGCAGTACTTC
. TRBJ1-3 . TRBV6-5 CATIQGQGSGNTIYF TGTGCCACCATACAGGGTCAGGGCTCTGGAAACACCATATATTTT
. TRBJ2-3 TRBD2 TRBV7-9 CASSKLAGGPAFSDTQYF TGTGCCAGCAGTAAACTAGCGGGAGGGCCAGCGTTTTCAGATACGCAGTATTTT
. TRBJ2-5 TRBD2 TRBV4-2 CASSQQGIAGGGETQYF TGTGCCAGCAGCCAGCAAGGAATAGCGGGAGGTGGGGAGACCCAGTACTTC
. TRBJ2-7 . TRBV16 CASSQESISYEQYF TGTGCCAGCAGCCAAGAGAGTATTTCCTACGAGCAGTACTTC
. TRBJ2-7 . TRBV19 CASSIPSNEQYF TGTGCCAGTAGTATACCGAGCAACGAGCAGTACTTC
. TRBJ1-2 . TRBV18 CASSPQAKDAWAGGYTF TGTGCCAGCTCACCACAAGCAAAGGACGCCTGGGCGGGGGGCTACACCTTC
once TRBJ2-1 . TRBV28 CASSSRQSNEQFF TGTGCCAGCAGTTCGCGACAATCCAATGAGCAGTTCTTC
once TRBJ1-2 TRBD1 TRBV19 CASAHRQGHGYTF TGTGCCAGTGCCCACCGACAGGGCCATGGCTACACCTTC
. TRBJ2-3 . TRBV4-3 CASSPSIGLGPDTQYF TGCGCCAGCAGCCCCTCGATAGGATTGGGGCCAGATACGCAGTATTTT
. TRBJ2-7 . TRBV28 CASSPFDRPPYEQYF TGTGCCAGCAGTCCCTTTGACAGGCCCCCCTACGAGCAGTACTTC
. TRBJ2-7 TRBD2 TRBV6-5 CASSSGTRVQYF TGTGCCAGCAGCTCAGGGACTAGAGTTCAGTACTTC
few TRBJ1-2 TRBD1 TRBV2 CASSEMGQREYTF TGTGCCAGCAGTGAAATGGGACAGAGGGAATACACCTTC
. TRBJ1-3 . TRBV10-3 CAISGGLGGNTIYF TGTGCCATCAGTGGGGGCCTAGGAGGAAACACCATATATTTT
. TRBJ1-2 TRBD1 TRBV9 CASSASSGTGFGYTF TGTGCCAGCAGCGCCTCGTCCGGGACAGGGTTCGGCTACACCTTC
. TRBJ1-3 . TRBV5-3 CARSRPDRRPRNTIYF TGTGCCAGAAGCCGCCCGGACAGACGTCCAAGAAACACCATATATTTT
. TRBJ2-2 . TRBV5-1 CASSPEGHPSGELFF TGCGCCAGCAGCCCGGAAGGACATCCCTCCGGGGAGCTGTTTTTT
. TRBJ1-5 TRBD1 TRBV3-1/TRBV3-2 CASSHRQGAVGQPQHF TGTGCCAGCAGCCATAGACAGGGGGCGGTGGGTCAGCCCCAGCATTTT
once TRBJ2-2 . TRBV5-1 CASSLEVTRRNTGELFF TGCGCCAGCAGCTTGGAGGTGACTAGGCGCAACACCGGGGAGCTGTTTTTT
once TRBJ2-2 TRBD1 TRBV24-1 CATSAETGLTGELFF TGTGCCACCAGTGCCGAGACAGGGCTCACCGGGGAGCTGTTTTTT
. TRBJ2-3 TRBD1 TRBV9 CASSQGQGSDTQYF TGTGCCAGCAGCCAAGGACAGGGGTCAGATACGCAGTATTTT
. TRBJ1-1 TRBD1 TRBV9 CASSVLDRETEAFF TGTGCCAGCAGCGTACTTGACAGGGAGACTGAAGCTTTCTTT
. TRBJ1-6 TRBD1 TRBV11-2 CASSGTGVYNSPLHF TGTGCCAGCAGCGGGACAGGGGTCTATAATTCACCCCTCCACTTT
. TRBJ2-2 TRBD2 TRBV9 CASSPVRGAYTGELFF TGTGCCAGCAGCCCAGTGCGGGGGGCGTATACCGGGGAGCTGTTTTTT
. TRBJ2-5 TRBD2 TRBV4-1 CASSQAGGLETQYF TGCGCCAGCAGCCAAGCGGGGGGGCTTGAGACCCAGTACTTC
. TRBJ1-5 TRBD1 TRBV5-1 CASSPGTGDHQPQHF TGCGCCAGCAGCCCAGGGACAGGGGACCATCAGCCCCAGCATTTT
. TRBJ1-2 TRBD1 TRBV2 CASSEAQGAGYGYTF TGTGCCAGCAGTGAAGCGCAGGGGGCAGGCTATGGCTACACCTTC
. TRBJ2-1 . TRBV7-8 CASSSSGTLYEQFF TGTGCCAGCAGCTCTTCCGGGACTCTGTATGAGCAGTTCTTC
. TRBJ1-1 TRBD1 TRBV6-5 CASSYSTGGLGTEAFF TGTGCCAGCAGTTACTCGACAGGGGGCCTGGGCACTGAAGCTTTCTTT
. TRBJ2-3 . TRBV13 CASSKKWDWTTDTQYF TGTGCCAGCAGCAAGAAATGGGACTGGACCACAGATACGCAGTATTTT
. TRBJ2-3 . TRBV3-1/TRBV3-2 CASSQELAHVTQYF TGTGCCAGCAGCCAAGAACTAGCCCACGTTACGCAGTATTTT
. TRBJ1-5 . TRBV2 CASAFSGLMTGGSQPQHF TGTGCCAGCGCCTTTAGCGGTCTTATGACAGGCGGGAGTCAGCCCCAGCATTTT
. TRBJ1-1 TRBD1 TRBV7-2 CASSLAVRGLDTEAFF TGTGCCAGCAGCTTAGCAGTCAGGGGGTTGGACACTGAAGCTTTCTTT
. TRBJ2-2 . TRBV7-2 CASSSQTGTTGELFF TGTGCCAGCAGCTCCCAAACAGGGACCACCGGGGAGCTGTTTTTT
. TRBJ2-7 . TRBV27 CATADGVGEQYF TGTGCCACCGCGGACGGGGTGGGGGAGCAGTACTTC
. TRBJ2-7 TRBD2 TRBV10-2 CASSLAGGASEQYF TGCGCCAGCAGTCTGGCGGGGGGGGCGTCCGAGCAGTACTTC
. TRBJ2-6 . TRBV3-1/TRBV3-2 CASSQEGSGANVLTF TGTGCCAGCAGCCAGGAGGGTTCTGGGGCCAACGTCCTGACTTTC
. TRBJ2-3 TRBD1 TRBV27 CASKGQASSTDTQYF TGTGCCAGCAAAGGACAGGCCTCTAGCACAGATACGCAGTATTTT
. TRBJ2-3 . TRBV9 CASSASIQTGTTDTQYF TGTGCCAGCAGCGCCTCGATTCAGACAGGAACCACAGATACGCAGTATTTT
. TRBJ1-1 . TRBV18 CASSLTGFTEAFF TGTGCCAGCTCACTTACGGGGTTCACTGAAGCTTTCTTT
. TRBJ1-4 . TRBV14 CASSQDRDNEKLFF TGTGCCAGCAGCCAGGACAGAGATAATGAAAAACTGTTTTTT
. TRBJ2-5 TRBD2 TRBV10-3 CATRGQGGETQYF TGTGCCACGAGAGGGCAGGGAGGGGAGACCCAGTACTTC
. TRBJ2-7 TRBD1 TRBV18 CASSPAFGQGSSYEQYF TGTGCCAGCTCACCTGCTTTCGGACAGGGGAGCTCCTACGAGCAGTACTTC
. TRBJ1-1 TRBD1 TRBV30 CAWRRQGAGTEAFF TGTGCCTGGAGGAGACAGGGGGCAGGCACTGAAGCTTTCTTT